This is a list of T cell receptor beta chains from one sample in a study of early T cells in non-severe SARS-CoV-2 infection. A single record per CDR3 protein comes from TCRdb applying MiXCR to the 5' RACE reads. This sample has roughly 100,000 distinct CDR3 sequences, with 11% to 15% found just once. Sequencing was done on a sample of whole blood. Receptors originate from an adult who was a healthcare worker with PCR-confirmed SARS-CoV-2 infection or an uninfected control (not recorded which). Both conserved end residues are part of each CDR3. The D gene is left open where the match is weak. Clone size appears in some rows only: once, few, many, or a class for an expanded clone.

size	V	J	D	DNA	CDR3
few	TRBV5-1	TRBJ1-6	NA	TGCGCCAGCAGCCTAACCTATAATTCACCCCTCCACTTT	CASSLTYNSPLHF
few	TRBV29-1	TRBJ2-3	NA	TGCAGCGTTGAAGATGGCATGGTGTCGGATACGCAGTATTTT	CSVEDGMVSDTQYF
many	TRBV7-9	TRBJ2-5	NA	TGTGCCAGCAGCTTAGTCGAGACCCAGTACTTC	CASSLVETQYF
many	TRBV7-8	TRBJ1-5	NA	TGTGCCAGCAGCTTATGGGGCCGGAACAGCAATCAGCCCCAGCATTTT	CASSLWGRNSNQPQHF
few	TRBV28	TRBJ2-3	NA	TGTGCCAGCAGTTTCAGGGGTGCAGATACGCAGTATTTT	CASSFRGADTQYF
NA	TRBV20-1	TRBJ1-1	NA	TGCAGTGCTAGAGGGGCCTTGAACACTGAAGCTTTCTTT	CSARGALNTEAFF
many	TRBV10-1	TRBJ2-6	NA	TGCGCCAGCAGTGAGTCTGGGGACGGGGCCAACGTCCTGACTTTC	CASSESGDGANVLTF
few	TRBV27	TRBJ1-5	TRBD1	TGTGCCAGCAGTTTAGGGACAGGCGGCAATCAGCCCCAGCATTTT	CASSLGTGGNQPQHF
NA	TRBV12-3/TRBV12-4	TRBJ1-5	TRBD1	TGTGCCAGCAGTCCCAACAGGGGGCGGCAGCCCCAGCATTTT	CASSPNRGRQPQHF
NA	TRBV2	TRBJ2-7	NA	TGTGCCAGCAGTGAGGCAGAACCTGACTACGAGCAGTACTTC	CASSEAEPDYEQYF
many	TRBV7-2	TRBJ2-1	NA	TGTGCCAGCAGCTTATCCGGGGGCCCTTACAATGAGCAGTTCTTC	CASSLSGGPYNEQFF
many	TRBV6-5	TRBJ2-7	NA	TGTGCCAGCAGTTCGGGGGCGTCGGGATCCTACGAGCAGTACTTC	CASSSGASGSYEQYF
NA	TRBV12-3/TRBV12-4	TRBJ2-2	NA	TGTGCCAGCACCTTGAGGACAGTCGACACCGGGGAGCTGTTTTTT	CASTLRTVDTGELFF
NA	TRBV10-3	TRBJ2-7	NA	TGTGCCACCAAAACCGAGACAGGCCCAAGCTCCTACGAGCAGTACTTC	CATKTETGPSSYEQYF
few	TRBV18	TRBJ2-3	TRBD1	TGTGCCAGCTCACTTAGAGGGACAGGGCAAAGCACAGATACGCAGTATTTT	CASSLRGTGQSTDTQYF
NA	TRBV6-6	TRBJ1-2	NA	TGTGCCAGCAGTTACTCGAGGGACACCTCTAACTATGGCTACACCTTC	CASSYSRDTSNYGYTF
few	TRBV24-1	TRBJ1-1	NA	TGTGCCACCAGCTTCGGGGGGCGGGCTTTCTTT	CATSFGGRAFF
NA	TRBV20-1	TRBJ1-4	NA	TGCAGTGCTAGGTCCCCCGGAGGGGAAAAACTGTTTTTT	CSARSPGGEKLFF
few	TRBV11-2	TRBJ2-3	NA	TGTGCCAGCAGCTTAAGGGGTTCTAGCACAGATACGCAGTATTTT	CASSLRGSSTDTQYF
NA	TRBV7-2	TRBJ1-4	NA	TGTGCCAGCAGCTTAAGGGCCGGGACACAAAATGAAAAACTGTTTTTT	CASSLRAGTQNEKLFF
NA	TRBV20-1	TRBJ1-2	NA	TGCAGTGCTAGCTCCTTTCGACTTGAGGGCTATGGCTACACCTTC	CSASSFRLEGYGYTF
few	TRBV12-3/TRBV12-4	TRBJ2-6	TRBD1	TGTGCCAGCAGTGCAGGACAGGGACCCTCAGGGGCCAACGTCCTGACTTTC	CASSAGQGPSGANVLTF
few	TRBV27	TRBJ1-1	NA	TGTGCCAGCAGTCAAGAGGGGGGCGTAAACACTGAAGCTTTCTTT	CASSQEGGVNTEAFF